The source of this TCR beta chain is a study of cytomegalovirus exposure and HLA in healthy donors. Findings of the study overall: An analysis that was carried out later associated some 17,000 TCR beta sequences with HLA alleles at 0.05 false discovery rate. Cytomegalovirus association was listed for around 170 TCR beta chains.

About this clone itself: Antigen: not known.

PCR was performed using 60 Vbeta and 13 Jbeta primers. TCRdb's copy holds only in-frame clones and misses some; the assay was immunoSEQ multiplex PCR. The table shows under 200,000 clones, with 65% to 85% occurring only once. The CDR3 covers 15 residues. V was pared by 7 bases and J by 3 bases, with 19 bases between. Germline assignment: CDR1 LNHDA and CDR2 SQIVND (reference sequence). Sequencing input: PBMCs. This clonotype was obtained from a woman in her 30s in good health and CMV-seropositive. The J gene is TRBJ2-7, the V gene TRBV19; a possible D gene is TRBD2 (5 bases). CDR3 protein: CASTPRGVGIYEQYF. For the CDR3, the DNA is TGTGCCAGTACCCCCCGGGGAGTGGGAATCTACGAGCAGTACTTC.